Listed here are 20 T cell receptor beta chains from one sample, sequenced in a study of beta chain features in type 1 diabetes listed by TCRdb under 2018. Their antigen targets remain unknown. To prepare the library, the immunoSEQ multiplex PCR assay was applied. The entire isolated RNA was reverse transcribed using the High Capacity cDNA Reverse Transcription Kit, and thus expressed TCRB transcripts were sequenced. Drawn from immuneACCESS, this table holds only the in-frame rearrangements with V and J called that TCRdb kept. Clones are partly lost; checked studies trace under half to an unresolved V gene and leave the rest unexplained. In this sample the table shows under 850,000 clones, 13% of which occur a single time. Clones ranked in the top ten supply 0.02% to 0.025% of the sample. Results and caveats for the whole study, not just this receptor: A moderate but significant shortening of TCRB CDR3 length was observed in type 1 diabetes patients in all four CD4+ subsets.

The sample consisted of naive CD4+ T cells from blood. The cell subset or site tag for this specimen amounts to: true naive CD4+ T cells. The receptors were gathered from a man between 18 and 29 years old with type 1 diabetes.

J is TRBJ2-3 and V is TRBV5-1, with 10 bases aligning to TRBD1. After removal of 0 bases from V and 5 bases from J, the junction contained 12 bases not matched to a gene. The CDR3 has 18 amino acids. Germline V CDR1 and CDR2: SGHRS, YFSETQ. The CDR3 region has the DNA TGCGCCAGCAGCTTGGAACCAATGACAGGGGGCATGAGAGATACGCAGTATTTT. Its translation: CASSLEPMTGGMRDTQYF. The variable domain in full, completed from reference TRBV5-1 and TRBJ2-3, reads KAGVTQTPRYLIKTRGQQVTLSCSPISGHRSVSWYQQTPGQGLQFLFEYFSETQRNKGNFPGRFSGRQFSNSRSEMNVSTLELGDSALYLCASSLEPMTGGMRDTQYFGPGTRLTVL.

As to this clone: The germline gene is not matched at one end of the junction; a read error may be the cause. V is TRBV4-1 and J is TRBJ1-5; no firm D call. Germline loops: CDR1 MGHRA, CDR2 YSYEKL. The CDR3 contains 18 residues. The CDR3 coding sequence is TGCTCCAGCAGCCAAGATGGAATGTGGGCAGGACTTAATCAGCCCCAGCATTTT. Translated: CSSSQDGMWAGLNQPQHF.

The V and J genes are TRBV30 and TRBJ1-1; maybe TRBD1 (5 bases). V was cut by 2 bases and J by 7 bases, with 11 bases left in between. This CDR3 comprises 12 residues. The V gene's germline CDR1 is GTSNPN and CDR2 SVGIG (reference sequence). CDR3 DNA: TGTGCCTGGAGTTTGGGCAGGGTTGAAGCTTTCTTT. Amino acids: CAWSLGRVEAFF. The variable domain in full, completed from reference TRBV30 and TRBJ1-1, reads SQTIHQWPATLVQPVGSPLSLECTVEGTSNPNLYWYRQAAGRGLQLLFYSVGIGQISSEVPQNLSASRPQDRQFILSSKKLLLSDSGFYLCAWSLGRVEAFFGQGTRLTVV.

The chain has TRBV30 and TRBJ1-2; no definite D call. CDR1 is GTSNPN and CDR2 is SVGIG in the germline V gene (reference sequence). The CDR3 loop spans 11 amino acids. Trimming removed 1 base from V and 8 bases from J, with 8 bases in between. The CDR3 DNA follows: TGTGCCTGGAGTGGAGGAGACGGCTACACCTTC. Amino acids: CAWSGGDGYTF.

The chain combines TRBV25-1 with TRBJ2-2; no clear D gene. Germline V lookup: CDR1 MGHDK, CDR2 SYGVNS. Trimming shortened V by 3 bases and J by 1 base, and 6 bases separated the two germline ends. The CDR3 length is 14 residues. The CDR3 DNA sequence: TGTGCCAGCAGTGACGCCGGGAACACCGGGGAGCTGTTTTTT. It encodes CASSDAGNTGELFF.

A few counts support this clone. The chain couples TRBV11-2 to TRBJ2-5; D perhaps matches TRBD1 (5 bases). Germline CDR1 SGHAT, CDR2 FQNNGV. The CDR3 covers 14 residues. Trimming left V 7 bases short and J 2 bases short, with 14 bases between. The CDR3 region has the DNA TGTGCCAGCACCTGGATTCAGGGTCAAGAGACCCAGTACTTC. Protein sequence: CASTWIQGQETQYF.

This chain links TRBV7-2 with TRBJ2-7, with no clear D. Germline CDR1 and CDR2: SGHTA and FQGNSA. V lost 1 base to trimming and J lost 5 bases, with 6 bases between them. This CDR3 spans 12 amino acids. The CDR3 region has the DNA TGTGCCAGCAGCTTAGTTCCGAACGAGCAGTACTTC. This translates into CASSLVPNEQYF.

This chain connects TRBV28 to TRBJ2-1; D might be TRBD1 (6 bases). CDR1 is MDHEN and CDR2 is SYDVKM in the germline V gene. The CDR3 is made up of 12 amino acids. V lost 5 bases to trimming and J lost 9 bases, with 11 bases between them. CDR3 DNA sequence: TGTGCCAGCAGTCTACTCAGGGGTGAGCAGTTCTTC. Translated: CASSLLRGEQFF. The whole variable domain, remainder taken from reference TRBV28 and TRBJ2-1, is DVKVTQSSRYLVKRTGEKVFLECVQDMDHENMFWYRQDPGLGLRLIYFSYDVKMKEKGDIPEGYSVSREKKERFSLILESASTNQTSMYLCASSLLRGEQFFGPGTRLTVL.

The count of this clone is one. The chain couples TRBV6-1 to TRBJ1-1, with D unclear. This CDR3 region has 14 residues. Germline V CDR1 and CDR2: MNHNS, SASEGT. Trimming removed 1 base from V and 4 bases from J, with 10 bases in between. The DNA for the CDR3 is TGTGCCAGCAGTGAAGGCTTGGAGGGCACTGAAGCTTTCTTT. It translates to CASSEGLEGTEAFF.

This clone was observed a handful of times. This chain's CDR3 is CASTGSNTEAFF. Written as DNA, the CDR3 is TGTGCCAGCACTGGATCCAACACTGAAGCTTTCTTT. The J gene is TRBJ1-1, the V gene TRBV7-9, with D uncertain. CDR1 SEHNR and CDR2 FQNEAQ come from the germline V gene (reference sequence). The CDR3 contains 12 residues. Trimming took off 7 bases at V and 2 bases at J, with 8 bases between the two ends.

A few counts support this clone. The chain has TRBV15 and TRBJ2-7, with no clear D. CDR3 length: 12 amino acids. From germline, CDR1 is LNHNV and CDR2 YYDKDF (reference sequence). The germline V and J ends were trimmed by 3 bases and 2 bases, with 5 bases remaining between them. CDR3 amino acids: CATSRVPYEQYF. In DNA, the CDR3 is TGTGCCACCAGCAGGGTTCCCTACGAGCAGTACTTC.

J is TRBJ2-7 and V is TRBV29-1; D gene uncertain. The CDR3 sequence is 12 residues long. Germline-derived CDR1 and CDR2 are SQVTM and ANQGSEA. The ends were cut back, 7 bases at V and 3 bases at J, with 13 bases in the middle. CDR3 region: CSAGDGYYEQYF. Written as DNA, the CDR3 is TGCAGCGCTGGTGACGGATACTACGAGCAGTACTTC.

Turning to this clone: Other DNA variants within this sample encode the same CDR3. This chain uses TRBV7-2 with TRBJ1-2; D uncertain. Trimming cost V 3 bases and J 3 bases, with 11 bases left between them. The CDR3 has 14 residues. Germline V CDR1 and CDR2: SGHTA, FQGNSA. CDR3 coding DNA: TGTGCCAGCAGCTTGCAAGGGAGCGACTATGGCTACACCTTC. Translated: CASSLQGSDYGYTF.

This clone turned up a few times. This chain connects TRBV30 to TRBJ2-1; D not certain. There are 11 residues in the CDR3. Trimming took 4 bases from V and 10 from J, leaving 11 bases between them. The germline V gene encodes CDR1 GTSNPN and CDR2 SVGIG (reference sequence). The CDR3 sequence is CAWNKVVEQFF. Written as DNA, the CDR3 is TGTGCCTGGAACAAGGTAGTCGAGCAGTTCTTC.

This clone was detected only a few times. The genes are TRBV27 and TRBJ2-7; 8 bases match TRBD1. The CDR3 has 14 residues. Looked up from germline, CDR1 is MNHEY and CDR2 is SMNVEV (reference sequence). J was trimmed by 3 bases and V by 6 bases; bases with no gene match: 7. CDR3 nucleotide sequence: TGTGCCAGCAGGACAGGGGCGCCCTTCTACGAGCAGTACTTC. This translates into CASRTGAPFYEQYF.

This clone was found a few times. V is TRBV7-9 and J is TRBJ1-6, with 8 bases lining up with TRBD1. Germline values: CDR1 SEHNR, CDR2 FQNEAQ (reference sequence). The CDR3 extends over 14 amino acids. J lost 5 bases, V lost 8 bases, and 5 bases had no gene match. CDR3 in amino acids: CASPGQGDNSPLHF. The CDR3 DNA reads TGTGCCAGCCCTGGACAGGGCGATAATTCACCCCTCCACTTT.

There are a few counts of this clone. The chain is built from TRBV10-3 and TRBJ2-2; no clear D. V lost 2 bases and J 4 bases, leaving 11 bases between the germline ends. In germline, CDR1 is ENHRY, CDR2 SYGVKD. This CDR3 is built from 15 residues. The DNA for the CDR3 is TGTGCCATCAGTGAGGAACGGATTTCCACCGGGGAGCTGTTTTTT. Its protein product is CAISEERISTGELFF.

The chain recombines TRBV29-1 with TRBJ2-1, with TRBD2 matching 7 bases. Germline V gene sequence: CDR1 SQVTM, CDR2 ANQGSEA. Germline trimming cut 5 bases from V and 0 bases from J; bases unmatched to any gene: 4. The CDR3 totals 14 residues. CDR3 loop: CSVLLAPSYNEQFF. The CDR3 nucleotides read TGCAGCGTTTTACTAGCGCCCTCCTACAATGAGCAGTTCTTC.

The chain employs TRBV6-5 and TRBJ1-6; D gene unclear. Germline-derived CDR1 and CDR2 are MNHEY and SVGAGI. The V end lost 6 bases, the J end lost 3 bases, and 6 bases lay between the germline ends. This CDR3 has 13 amino acids. DNA for the CDR3: TGTGCCAGCAGGGGGTTCTATAATTCACCCCTCCACTTT. It encodes CASRGFYNSPLHF.

The chain couples TRBV4-1 to TRBJ2-3; TRBD1 aligns across 10 bases. The germline CDR1 and CDR2 sequences are MGHRA and YSYEKL. There are 17 residues in the CDR3. V was clipped by 4 bases and J by 5 bases; unmatched bases: 12. The CDR3 sequence: CASSLGGTGDVVDTQYF. The CDR3 coding sequence is TGCGCCAGCAGCCTGGGAGGGACAGGGGATGTCGTAGATACGCAGTATTTT.